This T cell receptor beta chain was observed in a study of yellow fever vaccine responses in identical twins. V lost 6 bases and J 1 base, leaving 9 bases between the germline ends. This CDR3 is 13 amino acids long. Germline CDR1 and CDR2: KGHSH and LQKENI. TCRdb reanalysed the RT-PCR reads using MiXCR and keeps one entry per CDR3 protein. The sample records approximately 20,000 distinct CDR3 sequences, approximately 71% being singletons. The sequence derives from a woman between 18 and 30 years old who received the yellow fever vaccine. The sample consisted of T cells from blood (PBMCs), unsorted or a sorted subset (not recorded which), taken before or after yellow fever vaccination (not recorded which). The rearrangement joins TRBV18 to TRBJ1-1; D gene ambiguous. The CDR3 coding sequence is TGTGCCAGCTCTCAGAACAAGAACACTGAAGCTTTCTTT. Protein: CASSQNKNTEAFF.